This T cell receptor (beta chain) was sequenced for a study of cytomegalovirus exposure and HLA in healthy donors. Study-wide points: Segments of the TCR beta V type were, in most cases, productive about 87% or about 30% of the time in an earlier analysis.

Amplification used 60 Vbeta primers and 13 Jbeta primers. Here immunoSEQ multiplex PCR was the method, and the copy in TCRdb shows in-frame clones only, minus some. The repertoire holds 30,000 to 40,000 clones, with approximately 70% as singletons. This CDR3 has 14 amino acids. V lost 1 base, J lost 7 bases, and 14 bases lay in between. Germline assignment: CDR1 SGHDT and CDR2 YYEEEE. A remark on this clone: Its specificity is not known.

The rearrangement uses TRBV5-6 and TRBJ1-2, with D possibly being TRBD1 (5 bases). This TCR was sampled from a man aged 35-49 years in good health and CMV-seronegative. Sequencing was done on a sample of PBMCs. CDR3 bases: TGTGCCAGCAGCTTGCCGACCAGGGACTTTGGCTACACCTTC. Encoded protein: CASSLPTRDFGYTF.